This T cell receptor (beta chain) stems from a study of Graves' ophthalmopathy and Graves' hyperthyroidism. In this sample, this clonotype turned up many times. The authors amplified TCR beta CDR3 regions from RNA transcripts. A first-round RT-PCR used HTBI primers, followed by a second-round multiplex PCR. TCRdb reprocessed the multiplex PCR reads with MiXCR, giving one entry per CDR3 protein. The table has roughly 60,000 distinct CDR3 sequences, 45% to 55% seen once. CDR1 LGHNA and CDR2 YSLEER come from the germline V gene. Deletions cut 0 bases from V and 3 bases from J, with 15 bases between. There are 16 residues in the CDR3.

The sequence was obtained from an adult woman with Graves' ophthalmopathy. Input material: peripheral blood. The chain carries TRBV4-3 and TRBJ2-7; D may be TRBD2 (6 bases). The CDR3 bases are TGCGCCAGCAGCCAAGACGGGAATAGCGGAGACTACGAGCAGTACTTC. Translating it yields CASSQDGNSGDYEQYF.